Listed below are T cell receptor beta chains from one sample, sequenced in a study of OX40 agonist ivuxolimab in advanced cancers. Sequencing used immunoSEQ multiplex PCR; TCRdb keeps in-frame clones, though not all of them. The sample contains 90,000 to 95,000 clones, around 87% of which appear only once. The specimen comprised CD4+ or CD8+ T cells sorted from blood, sampled in a trial of the OX40 agonist ivuxolimab. Every receptor here comes from an adult with an advanced solid tumor such as melanoma, head and neck, liver or kidney cancer. The CDR3 runs from the conserved cysteine through the conserved F or W. Part of the rows lack a size; the others show once, few, many or a class for expanded clones.

once,TRBJ2-4,TRBV9,CASSVAVGAKNIQYF
once,TRBJ2-5,TRBV19,CASSIGGTGGTQYF
-,TRBJ2-7,TRBV5-1,CASSLVTGKPGEQYF
-,TRBJ2-5,TRBV7-9,CASSLAYETQYF
-,TRBJ1-5,TRBV2,CASGWGAGQPQHF
-,TRBJ1-4,TRBV6-6,CASSYPSRGGDEKLFF
once,TRBJ1-2,TRBV30,CAWTDRGSSYGYTF
-,TRBJ1-6,TRBV5-1,CASSLTLDSPLHF
once,TRBJ2-5,TRBV10-3,CAISGLAGEGETQYF
-,TRBJ2-3,TRBV7-8,CASSLSGDLSSTDTQYF
-,TRBJ2-7,TRBV28,CASSANVASHYEQYF
-,TRBJ1-4,TRBV2,CASSAGHRVQKLFF
-,TRBJ1-1,TRBV7-8,CASSRDRVDPEAFF
few,TRBJ2-2,TRBV5-1,CASSLAPAGGNTGELFF
-,TRBJ2-3,TRBV2,CASSVRELRTDTQYF
-,TRBJ2-5,TRBV5-6,CASSLEGRLGETQYF
-,TRBJ2-7,TRBV28,CASSTSGNYEQYF